The 8 T cell receptor beta chains below were found in one sample sequenced in a study of cytomegalovirus exposure and HLA in healthy donors. A multiplex PCR was run with 60 Vbeta primers and 13 Jbeta primers. TCRdb keeps only in-frame clones here, not all; method: immunoSEQ multiplex PCR. Among approximately 160,000 clones listed, roughly 80% were seen once. The specimen sequenced was PBMCs. The receptors stem from a male donor in good health and CMV-seronegative.

This clone was recorded once. V and J are TRBV28 and TRBJ1-5, with D possibly being TRBD1 (5 bases). CDR3 length equals 12 residues. CDR1 is MDHEN, CDR2 SYDVKM, per germline. Here the CDR3 reads CALQGSNQPQHF. The CDR3 region has the DNA TGTGCACTTCAGGGTAGCAATCAGCCCCAGCATTTT.

The sample holds one count of this clone. Here the CDR3 reads CASRGAEYTGELFF. CDR3 in DNA: TGTGCCAGCAGGGGGGCTGAGTACACCGGGGAGCTGTTTTTT. The chain uses TRBV7-8 and TRBJ2-2; D may be TRBD1 (6 bases). This CDR3 is built from 14 residues. The germline CDR1 and CDR2 sequences are SGHVS and FQNEAQ. With 6 bases removed from V and 3 bases from J, the gap between germline ends came to 11 bases.

The chain combines TRBV7-6 with TRBJ2-3; 14 nucleotides agree with TRBD2. There are 16 residues in the CDR3. V was pared by 5 bases and J by 4 bases, with 5 bases of the junction left unmatched. Looked up from germline, CDR1 is SGHVS and CDR2 is FNYEAQ. In DNA, the CDR3 is TGTGCCAGCAGCACGGGACTAGCGGGAGTGGCAGATACGCAGTATTTT. Translated, it gives CASSTGLAGVADTQYF.

This chain links TRBV25-1 with TRBJ2-3; tentative D call: TRBD1 (6 bases). V was trimmed by 3 bases and J by 5 bases, leaving 12 bases between them. The CDR3 spans 14 residues. Germline lookup yields CDR1 MGHDK and CDR2 SYGVNS. This CDR3 reads CASSEGAGLDTQYF. CDR3 DNA: TGTGCCAGCAGTGAGGGGGCAGGCCTAGATACGCAGTATTTT.

V is TRBV4-3 and J is TRBJ2-3; TRBD2 matches at 9 bases. Trimming removed 3 bases from V and 4 bases from J; junction bases left unmatched: 5. The germline V gene encodes CDR1 LGHNA and CDR2 YSLEER. This CDR3 contains 15 residues. The CDR3 DNA reads TGCGCCAGCAGCCAGGGACTAGCTGGAGCAGATACGCAGTATTTT. Translating it yields CASSQGLAGADTQYF.

This rearrangement joins TRBV5-1 to TRBJ2-5; possibly TRBD2 for D (6 bases). Per the germline V gene, CDR1 is SGHRS and CDR2 is YFSETQ. The CDR3 totals 14 residues. With 6 bases removed from V and 0 bases from J, the gap between germline ends came to 12 bases. The CDR3 is CASTWRGNQETQYF. The CDR3 nucleotides read TGCGCCAGCACCTGGCGGGGTAACCAAGAGACCCAGTACTTC.

The rearrangement links TRBV28 to TRBJ2-4, with 9 positions matching TRBD1. Germline assignment: CDR1 MDHEN and CDR2 SYDVKM. CDR3 length equals 13 residues. The junction had 0 bases not matched to a gene; V was cut back by 4 bases and J by 5 bases. CDR3 protein: CASSWTGENIQYF. The CDR3 nucleotides are TGTGCCAGCAGTTGGACAGGGGAAAACATTCAGTACTTC.

This chain uses TRBV2 with TRBJ2-4; 8 nucleotides line up with TRBD2. CDR1 is SNHLY and CDR2 is FYNNEI in the germline V gene. This CDR3 has 13 amino acids. V lost 4 bases to trimming and J lost 9 bases; unmatched junction nucleotides: 5. The CDR3 here is CASSVAGGGIQYF. CDR3 in DNA: TGTGCCAGCAGTGTGGCCGGGGGGGGCATTCAGTACTTC.